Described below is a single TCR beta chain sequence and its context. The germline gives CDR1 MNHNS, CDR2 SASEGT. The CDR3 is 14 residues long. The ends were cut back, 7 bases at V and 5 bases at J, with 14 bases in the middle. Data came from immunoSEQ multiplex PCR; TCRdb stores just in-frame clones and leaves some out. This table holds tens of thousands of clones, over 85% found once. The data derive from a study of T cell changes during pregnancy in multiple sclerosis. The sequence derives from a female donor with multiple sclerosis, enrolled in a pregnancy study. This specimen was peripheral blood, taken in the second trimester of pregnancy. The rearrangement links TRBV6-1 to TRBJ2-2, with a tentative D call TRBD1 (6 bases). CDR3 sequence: CASTHITGTGELFF. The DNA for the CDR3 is TGTGCCAGCACCCACATAACAGGGACCGGGGAGCTGTTTTTT.